The 32 T cell receptor beta chains below come from one sample, sequenced in a study of blood T cell repertoires in COVID-19. Profiled with immunoSEQ multiplex PCR; TCRdb holds only in-frame clones, not every one. The sample holds 200,000 to 250,000 clones, approximately 78% seen once. The sequenced material came from peripheral blood. The receptors shown here come from a woman older than 75 with COVID-19, enrolled during active disease.

The chain employs TRBV27 and TRBJ1-2, with TRBD1 as a possible D gene (5 bases). CDR3 length equals 15 residues. Germline V gene sequence: CDR1 MNHEY, CDR2 SMNVEV (reference sequence). The germline V and J ends were trimmed by 1 base and 6 bases, with 15 bases remaining between them. The CDR3 nucleotides are TGTGCCAGCAGTTTATTCCCGGACACCGGTGATGGCTACACCTTC. It translates to CASSLFPDTGDGYTF.

This clone was observed a few times. The chain combines TRBV6-1 with TRBJ2-5, with TRBD2 matching 8 bases. CDR1 MNHNS and CDR2 SASEGT come from the germline V gene. V was pared by 4 bases and J by 2 bases, with 12 bases of the junction left unmatched. The CDR3 runs 17 residues. The CDR3 spells CASSGWAIAGRQETQYF. CDR3 in DNA: TGTGCCAGCAGTGGCTGGGCCATAGCGGGGCGACAAGAGACCCAGTACTTC.

The chain couples TRBV5-1 to TRBJ2-5, with D possibly being TRBD1 (5 bases). The CDR3 sequence is 14 residues long. Deletions cut 1 base from V and 2 bases from J, with 9 bases between. CDR1 is SGHRS and CDR2 is YFSETQ in the germline V gene. In nucleotides, the CDR3 is TGCGCCAGCAGCTTGTCAACAGGACAAGAGACCCAGTACTTC. Its protein product is CASSLSTGQETQYF.

The chain links TRBV1 to TRBJ2-7; TRBD2 is taken as the D call from the table, unchecked against the DNA. TRBV1 is a known pseudogene. The CDR3 spans 14 residues. The CDR3 here is CTSSQDADSYEQYF. DNA of the CDR3: TGCACCAGCAGCCAAGATGCGGACTCCTACGAGCAGTACTTC.

V is TRBV5-4 and J is TRBJ1-6; 8 bases map to TRBD1. V lost 4 bases, J lost 5 bases, and 2 bases stayed unmatched. The germline CDR1 and CDR2 sequences are SGHNT and YYREEE (reference sequence). The CDR3 runs to 14 residues. CDR3 nucleotides: TGTGCCAGCAGCCAGGGACAGGATAATTCACCCCTCCACTTT. Protein sequence: CASSQGQDNSPLHF.

This chain connects TRBV7-2 to TRBJ2-3; 12 nucleotides agree with TRBD2. CDR1 is SGHTA, CDR2 FQGNSA, per germline. V shed 3 bases, J shed 2 bases, and the junction held 3 bases outside the gene matches. The CDR3 spans 16 residues. CDR3 sequence reads: CASSFGLAGLTDTQYF. The CDR3 DNA reads as TGTGCCAGCAGCTTCGGACTAGCGGGACTCACAGATACGCAGTATTTT. The complete variable domain, with remaining parts taken from reference TRBV7-2 and TRBJ2-3, reads GAGVSQSPSNKVTEKGKDVELRCDPISGHTALYWYRQSLGQGLEFLIYFQGNSAPDKSGLPSDRFSAERTGGSVSTLTIQRTQQEDSAVYLCASSFGLAGLTDTQYFGPGTRLTVL.

The CDR3 here is CASSSRLAGPRSGANVLTF. CDR3 nucleotides: TGTGCCAGCAGCTCGCGACTAGCGGGGCCTCGCTCTGGGGCCAACGTCCTGACTTTC. The J gene is TRBJ2-6, the V gene TRBV3-1 (or the pseudogene TRBV3-2); 11 bases are shared with TRBD2. The CDR3 contains 19 residues. V lost 5 bases to trimming and J lost 0 bases; unmatched junction nucleotides: 9. Germline-derived CDR1 and CDR2 are LGHDT and YNNKEL (reference sequence).

V and J are TRBV18 and TRBJ2-3; D is uncertain. Trimming removed 3 bases at V and 2 bases at J, with 9 bases between. Germline assignment: CDR1 KGHSH and CDR2 LQKENI. The CDR3 is 14 amino acids. The CDR3 bases are TGTGCCAGCTCACCCTCGAGCCCCACAGATACGCAGTATTTT. Protein product: CASSPSSPTDTQYF.

This rearrangement joins TRBV5-5 to TRBJ1-1; D unresolved. The CDR3 spans 16 residues. V was trimmed by 0 bases and J by 0 bases, leaving 12 bases between them. Germline CDR1 and CDR2: SGHKS and YYEKEE (reference sequence). The CDR3 DNA sequence: TGTGCCAGCAGCTTGGACCGGGGTCGGGTGAACACTGAAGCTTTCTTT. Its translation is CASSLDRGRVNTEAFF.

This chain uses TRBV12-5 with TRBJ1-3; 7 bases map to TRBD1. The CDR3 has 14 amino acids. Losses at the gene ends were 3 bases for V and 6 bases for J; bases not matched to a gene: 5. Germline CDR1 reads LGHNT; CDR2 reads FRNRAP. CDR3 nucleotide sequence: TGTGCTAGTGGTTTAGGGACAGAGACAAACACCATATATTTT. Encoded protein: CASGLGTETNTIYF.

The chain carries TRBV6-6 and TRBJ1-5; 10 nucleotides line up with TRBD1. This CDR3 spans 15 amino acids. V was pared by 6 bases and J by 3 bases, with 5 bases of the junction left unmatched. Germline values: CDR1 MNHNY, CDR2 SVGAGI (reference sequence). CDR3 sequence reads: CASREGQGINQPQHF. CDR3 sequence (DNA): TGTGCCAGCAGGGAGGGACAGGGGATCAATCAGCCCCAGCATTTT.

V and J are TRBV10-2 and TRBJ1-4; D unresolved. Trimming shortened V by 6 bases and J by 7 bases, and 12 bases separated the two germline ends. Germline-derived CDR1 and CDR2 are WSHSY and SAAADI. The CDR3 length is 13 residues. Here the CDR3 DNA reads TGCGCCAGCAGCCCCTTTATCGGTGAAAAACTGTTTTTT. Amino acids: CASSPFIGEKLFF.

The chain couples TRBV7-9 to TRBJ2-3; tentatively, D is TRBD2 (6 bases). CDR1 and CDR2 (germline): SEHNR, FQNEAQ (reference sequence). The CDR3 totals 15 residues. Trimming pared 5 bases from V and 0 bases from J, leaving 12 bases between. DNA for the CDR3: TGTGCCAGCAGCCTCTGGAGCGGGAGCACAGATACGCAGTATTTT. It codes for CASSLWSGSTDTQYF. The full variable domain, in which reference TRBV7-9 and TRBJ2-3 provide the parts outside the CDR3, is DTGVSQNPRHKITKRGQNVTFRCDPISEHNRLYWYRQTLGQGPEFLTYFQNEAQLEKSRLLSDRFSAERPKGSFSTLEIQRTEQGDSAMYLCASSLWSGSTDTQYFGPGTRLTVL.

CDR3 sequence reads: CASMTNRGEKLFF. CDR3 coding DNA: TGTGCCAGCATGACGAATAGGGGTGAAAAACTGTTTTTT. The chain joins TRBV27 to TRBJ1-4; TRBD1 is a possible D gene (5 bases). In germline, CDR1 is MNHEY, CDR2 SMNVEV (reference sequence). V lost 7 bases and J 7 bases, leaving 13 bases between the germline ends. The CDR3 covers 13 residues.

The chain combines TRBV27 with TRBJ2-2; no reliable D call. Germline CDR1 is MNHEY and CDR2 is SMNVEV (reference sequence). This CDR3 spans 11 amino acids. The germline V and J ends were trimmed by 6 bases and 4 bases, with 3 bases remaining between them. In DNA form, the CDR3 reads TGTGCCAGCAGCCGCACCGGGGAGCTGTTTTTT. Amino acid sequence: CASSRTGELFF.

V gene TRBV6-5 combines with J gene TRBJ1-2; TRBD1 aligns across 9 bases. The CDR3 consists of 15 residues. V was pared by 7 bases and J by 2 bases, with 8 bases of the junction left unmatched. Germline V gives CDR1 MNHEY, CDR2 SVGAGI. The CDR3: CASTPGTGFNYGYTF. In nucleotides, the CDR3 is TGTGCCAGCACTCCCGGGACAGGGTTCAACTATGGCTACACCTTC.

The chain combines TRBV27 with TRBJ1-2, with TRBD1 identical over 9 bases. The CDR3 is 13 amino acids. The J segment lost 8 bases and the V segment lost 3 bases, leaving 4 bases of the junction unmatched. CDR1 is MNHEY, CDR2 SMNVEV, per germline (reference sequence). The CDR3 region is CASSFTGGSGYTF. The CDR3 DNA sequence: TGTGCCAGCAGTTTTACAGGGGGCTCGGGCTACACCTTC.

The chain combines TRBV5-5 with TRBJ1-1; no clear D gene. Germline V gene lookup returns CDR1 SGHKS and CDR2 YYEKEE (reference sequence). V lost 4 bases and J 10 bases, leaving 20 bases between the germline ends. The CDR3 has 14 amino acids. In nucleotides, the CDR3 is TGTGCCAGCAGCCAGGTCGGGGATTATCTGGCAGCTTTCTTT. It encodes CASSQVGDYLAAFF.

This chain connects TRBV4-3 to TRBJ1-3, with D possibly TRBD1 on 5 matching bases. This CDR3 region has 14 residues. The V end lost 4 bases, the J end lost 8 bases, and 15 bases lay between the germline ends. CDR1 is LGHNA and CDR2 is YSLEER in the germline V gene. In nucleotides, the CDR3 is TGCGCCAGCAGCCGACAGACAGTTTTGGACACCATATATTTT. Its protein product is CASSRQTVLDTIYF.

This clone was seen only a few times. The CDR3 protein is CATTPRASSTDTQYF. The CDR3 region has the DNA TGTGCCACTACCCCCAGGGCCTCGAGCACAGATACGCAGTATTTT. The rearrangement uses TRBV10-3 and TRBJ2-3, with D possibly being TRBD1 (5 bases). The CDR3 has 15 amino acids. Trimming took off 10 bases at V and 0 bases at J, with 17 bases between the two ends. The germline V gene has CDR1 ENHRY and CDR2 SYGVKD.

The chain joins TRBV29-1 to TRBJ2-7; 9 nucleotides align to TRBD2. Trimming removed 7 bases from V and 3 bases from J; junction bases left unmatched: 7. Germline V CDR1 and CDR2: SQVTM, ANQGSEA. CDR3 length: 13 amino acids. CDR3 nucleotides: TGCAGCGCCGCGGGAGGGCTGGACTACGAGCAGTACTTC. As protein: CSAAGGLDYEQYF.

Concerning this clone itself: One end of the junction varies from germline; a read error may be responsible. The chain has TRBV5-1 and TRBJ2-7; no firm D call. The CDR3 extends over 15 amino acids. The V gene's germline CDR1 is SGHRS and CDR2 YFSETQ. The CDR3 DNA sequence: TGCGCCAGCAGTTTTACGTCAGGTACTTCCTCCGAGCAGTACTTC. Protein product: CASSFTSGTSSEQYF.

The gene calls are TRBV5-1 and TRBJ1-4; 7 nucleotides line up with TRBD1. The CDR3 runs 14 residues. V was clipped by 4 bases and J by 6 bases; unmatched bases: 6. Germline CDR1 SGHRS, CDR2 YFSETQ. CDR3 sequence reads: CASSPGTAYEKLFF. CDR3 nucleotide sequence: TGCGCCAGCAGCCCGGGGACAGCATATGAAAAACTGTTTTTT.

The chain uses TRBV6-6 and TRBJ1-3; no reliable D call. Trimming took off 7 bases at V and 0 bases at J, with 7 bases between the two ends. Germline V lookup: CDR1 MNHNY, CDR2 SVGAGI (reference sequence). The CDR3 has 13 residues. The CDR3, as DNA: TGTGCCAGCACTCTAACCTCTGGAAACACCATATATTTT. This gives the protein CASTLTSGNTIYF.

The rearrangement joins TRBV7-8 to TRBJ1-2; tentative D call: TRBD1 (6 bases). V shed 1 base and J shed 14 bases, with 17 bases lying between them. CDR3 size: 13 residues. Germline values: CDR1 SGHVS, CDR2 FQNEAQ. CDR3 amino acids: CASSLGDGQLGTF. CDR3 nucleotides: TGTGCCAGCAGCTTAGGGGACGGACAGTTAGGTACCTTC.

This chain uses TRBV3-1 (or the pseudogene TRBV3-2) with TRBJ1-6, with 8 bases identical to TRBD1. The CDR3 totals 13 residues. J lost 12 bases, V lost 8 bases, and 9 bases had no gene match. Germline assignment: CDR1 LGHDT and CDR2 YNNKEL (reference sequence). CDR3 protein: CASQTGDYLPLHF. The CDR3 nucleotides read TGTGCCAGCCAGACAGGGGATTATCTACCCCTCCACTTT.

The J gene is TRBJ2-7, the V gene TRBV4-2; D not certain. The length of the CDR3 is 14 residues. CDR1 and CDR2 (germline): LGHNA, YNFKEQ. Deletions cut 0 bases from V and 3 bases from J, with 9 bases between. Here the CDR3 reads CASSQEIGSYEQYF. CDR3 nucleotide sequence: TGTGCCAGCAGCCAAGAGATCGGTAGCTACGAGCAGTACTTC.

This clone came up once. The genes are TRBV19 and TRBJ2-7, with TRBD2 matching over 12 bases. The CDR3 is 17 residues long. The V segment lost 6 bases and the J segment 6 bases; nucleotides outside the gene matches: 15. Per the germline V gene, CDR1 is LNHDA and CDR2 is SQIVND (reference sequence). CDR3 protein: CASSKIPGLAGESEQYF. DNA of the CDR3: TGTGCCAGTAGCAAAATTCCGGGACTAGCGGGCGAAAGCGAGCAGTACTTC.

The rearrangement joins TRBV7-6 to TRBJ2-3; TRBD2 might be the D (6 bases). From germline, CDR1 is SGHVS and CDR2 FNYEAQ. The CDR3 consists of 17 residues. V was trimmed by 0 bases and J by 4 bases, leaving 17 bases between them. The CDR3 loop is CASSLAGAGKAPDTQYF. The CDR3 DNA follows: TGTGCCAGCAGCTTAGCGGGCGCGGGAAAGGCCCCAGATACGCAGTATTTT.

This rearrangement joins TRBV5-6 to TRBJ1-1, with a tentative D call TRBD1 (6 bases). The CDR3 has 15 residues. CDR1 is SGHDT, CDR2 YYEEEE, per germline. Between the trimmed V and J ends, which lost 0 bases and 0 bases, there was a span of 9 bases. The CDR3 loop reads CASSLGSGVNTEAFF. The DNA of the CDR3 is TGTGCCAGCAGCTTGGGATCAGGGGTGAACACTGAAGCTTTCTTT.

This chain uses TRBV27 with TRBJ2-3; TRBD2 agrees at 11 bases. The CDR3 length is 20 residues. V lost 6 bases, J lost 0 bases, and 17 bases stayed unmatched. The germline CDR1 and CDR2 sequences are MNHEY and SMNVEV (reference sequence). The CDR3 reads CASRFLGAPSGGSSTDTQYF. CDR3 sequence (DNA): TGTGCCAGCAGGTTCTTAGGGGCCCCTAGCGGGGGGTCTAGCACAGATACGCAGTATTTT.

The rearrangement links TRBV30 to TRBJ2-7, with D possibly matching TRBD2 (6 bases). This CDR3 spans 14 amino acids. Per germline, CDR1 GTSNPN and CDR2 SVGIG (reference sequence). V lost 8 bases and J 3 bases, leaving 20 bases between the germline ends. CDR3 sequence: CAGGTAAKSYEQYF. The CDR3 DNA is TGTGCCGGAGGGACCGCCGCAAAGAGCTACGAGCAGTACTTC.